The present T cell receptor beta chain was sequenced within a study of OX40 agonist ivuxolimab in advanced cancers. Across the whole study: Patients were treated with intravenous ivuxolimab, dosed at 0.01 to 10 mg/kg and infused every 2 weeks. Participants, roughly 80% male, averaged roughly 59 years of age, ranging from roughly 23 to 80. Dose-escalation patients' cancers were hepatocellular carcinoma, melanoma, renal cell or head and neck cancer.

Baseline was the first blood sampling point, followed by cycle 4 day 1 and cycle 7 day 1. This clone was observed a single time. CDR3 length: 15 amino acids. V gave up 5 bases and J gave up 7 bases, with 18 bases separating them. The V gene's germline CDR1 is WNHNN and CDR2 SYGVQD (reference sequence). Profiling relied on immunoSEQ multiplex PCR, and the TCRdb table lists in-frame clones only, not all of them. The sample contains almost 80,000 clones, around 90% of which appear only once. V gene TRBV10-1 combines with J gene TRBJ2-1; D call uncertain. Sequenced here: CD4+ or CD8+ T cells sorted from blood, sampled in a trial of the OX40 agonist ivuxolimab. This clonotype was sampled from an adult with an advanced solid tumor such as melanoma, head and neck, liver or kidney cancer. CDR3 loop: CASSPSGPRRNEQFF. CDR3 nucleotides: TGCGCCAGCAGTCCCTCGGGCCCTCGACGTAATGAGCAGTTCTTC.